The 8 T cell receptor beta chains reported below all come from one sample, sequenced in a study of regulatory T cells in long-lasting Graves disease. Library construction for TCR beta used iRepertoire HTBI primers and Arm-PCR of CDR3 regions. Via MiXCR, TCRdb re-called the multiplex PCR reads, giving one row per CDR3 protein. The sample has 500,000 or so distinct CDR3 sequences; 16% are singletons. Time point described: newly diagnosed GD, antithyroid drugs for less than 3 months. The TCR library was made from RNA that had been extracted from PBMCs in TRIzol. The same sample was also used in a study of T cells in Graves' hyperthyroidism and ophthalmopathy.

The starting material was peripheral blood mononuclear cells (PBMCs), obtained at new diagnosis, from a patient treated with antithyroid drugs. These receptors were taken from a man aged 35 to 55 with Graves disease.

Comments on this clonotype: A much larger clone is a single base away; this may be a read error. The chain recombines TRBV12-3 or TRBV12-4 with TRBJ1-1; unclear D gene. V was clipped by 7 bases and J by 1 base, with 4 bases between them. The CDR3 has 11 amino acids. The CDR3 loop is CASKRNTEAFF. The CDR3 DNA reads TGTGCCAGCAAAAGGAACACTGAAGCTTTCTTT.

This clonotype has more than one count but fewer than ten. The chain joins TRBV3-1 to TRBJ2-7; D could derive from TRBD1 or TRBD2 (6 bases each). CDR1 and CDR2 from the germline V gene are LGHDT and YNNKEL (reference sequence). Trimming took off 8 bases at V and 0 bases at J, with 32 bases between the two ends. There are 20 residues in the CDR3. The CDR3 is CASGSGGGLPFSTSSYEQYF. In DNA, the CDR3 is TGTGCCAGCGGGTCAGGAGGGGGGCTACCATTTTCAACGAGCTCCTACGAGCAGTACTTC.

At least ten counts were recorded for this clonotype. V is TRBV7-6 and J is TRBJ2-5, with 8 nucleotides matching TRBD1. Trimming removed 5 bases from V and 5 bases from J; junction bases left unmatched: 13. The CDR3 length is 16 residues. The germline CDR1 and CDR2 sequences are SGHVS and FNYEAQ. Written as DNA, the CDR3 is TGTGCCAGCAGCGCCGGACAGGGACCGGGTTCTGAGACCCAGTACTTC. Translation: CASSAGQGPGSETQYF.

V gene TRBV25-1 combines with J gene TRBJ2-7; TRBD2 might be the D (5 bases). This CDR3 is 13 amino acids long. Germline lookup yields CDR1 MGHDK and CDR2 SYGVNS. Trimming left V 7 bases short and J 4 bases short, with 14 bases between. The CDR3 nucleotides read TGTGCCAGCACGGGGTTCAAGCCGTACGAGCAGTACTTC. This encodes CASTGFKPYEQYF.

The rearrangement links TRBV15 to TRBJ2-1; no definite D call. Germline V gives CDR1 LNHNV, CDR2 YYDKDF (reference sequence). V was shortened by 3 bases and J by 6 bases, with 9 bases between the two germline ends. This CDR3 has 13 amino acids. The CDR3 bases are TGTGCCACCAGCAGCGACGGATTCAATGAGCAGTTCTTC. Translation: CATSSDGFNEQFF.

The sample holds many counts of this clonotype. The V gene is TRBV24-1, the J gene TRBJ1-2; 10 positions match TRBD1. This CDR3 is built from 15 residues. J was trimmed by 2 bases and V by 4 bases; bases with no gene match: 3. Germline lookup yields CDR1 KGHDR and CDR2 SFDVKD. The CDR3, as DNA: TGTGCCACCAGTGAAGGACAGGGGGGAAACTATGGCTACACCTTC. The encoded protein is CATSEGQGGNYGYTF.

The genes are TRBV9 and TRBJ1-6, with D tentatively TRBD1 (6 bases). The CDR3 is 14 amino acids. The ends were cut back, 1 base at V and 10 bases at J, with 12 bases in the middle. CDR1 and CDR2 (germline): SGDLS, YYNGEE. The CDR3 protein is CASSVTGTQSPLHF. The CDR3, as DNA: TGTGCCAGCAGCGTAACAGGGACTCAGTCACCCCTCCACTTT.

This clonotype occurred many times. V is TRBV7-9 and J is TRBJ2-1, with 8 bases identical to TRBD2. This CDR3 spans 16 amino acids. Germline V gene data show CDR1 as SEHNR and CDR2 as FQNEAQ (reference sequence). Losses at the gene ends were 5 bases for V and 4 bases for J; bases not matched to a gene: 10. CDR3 sequence: CASSGVAGLPYNEQFF. CDR3 sequence (DNA): TGTGCCAGCAGCGGTGTAGCGGGACTTCCATACAATGAGCAGTTCTTC.